The 8 T cell receptor beta chains presented below share a single source sample, sequenced in a study of beta chain features in type 1 diabetes. No antigen is known for these receptors. Study-wide findings and caveats: Within each of all four CD4+ subsets, Type 1 diabetes patients had TCRB CDR3s that were moderately but significantly shorter.

Reverse transcribing all isolated RNA meant expressed TCRB transcripts were sequenced. TCRdb's copy holds only in-frame clones and misses some; the assay was immunoSEQ multiplex PCR. The sample carries around 280,000 clones, roughly 15% recorded once. The sample taken for sequencing was naive CD4+ T cells from blood. Every receptor here comes from a man aged 18 to 29 with type 1 diabetes.

The chain is built from TRBV20-1 and TRBJ2-3; unclear D gene. CDR3 length: 11 residues. CDR1 and CDR2 (germline): DFQATT, SNEGSKA (reference sequence). V lost 3 bases to trimming and J lost 3 bases, with 4 bases between them. As DNA, the CDR3 is TGCAGTGCTAGTATTACAGATACGCAGTATTTT. Protein product: CSASITDTQYF.

This clone was observed a handful of times. The rearrangement links TRBV11-2 to TRBJ2-5; D not resolved. Trimming took off 1 base at V and 2 bases at J, with 8 bases between the two ends. The germline V gene encodes CDR1 SGHAT and CDR2 FQNNGV. This CDR3 is built from 14 residues. This chain's CDR3 is CASSLAIAQETQYF. The CDR3 DNA sequence: TGTGCCAGCAGCTTAGCGATAGCACAAGAGACCCAGTACTTC.

This clone has a handful of counts. The chain recombines TRBV5-1 with TRBJ2-1; TRBD1 might be the D (6 bases). The germline V gene encodes CDR1 SGHRS and CDR2 YFSETQ. The CDR3 is 13 residues long. V lost 1 base and J lost 10, with 12 bases in between. This chain's CDR3 is CASSLFPGTEQFF. Here the CDR3 DNA reads TGCGCCAGCAGCTTGTTCCCCGGGACAGAGCAGTTCTTC.

This clone was counted only a few times. The chain employs TRBV2 and TRBJ2-1, with 8 bases lining up with TRBD1. Germline trimming cut 7 bases from V and 4 bases from J; bases unmatched to any gene: 3. CDR3 size: 13 residues. The V gene's germline CDR1 is SNHLY and CDR2 FYNNEI. The DNA of the CDR3 is TGTGCCAGCACAAGGACAGGGTACAATGAGCAGTTCTTC. This encodes CASTRTGYNEQFF.

The chain is built from TRBV30 and TRBJ2-1, with 7 bases that match TRBD2. The CDR3 has 15 residues. Germline CDR1 is GTSNPN and CDR2 is SVGIG (reference sequence). Unmatched junction bases numbered 6, after V lost 1 base and J lost 3 bases. CDR3 DNA: TGTGCCTGGAGTGCGGGGGGTGGGGTCTACAATGAGCAGTTCTTC. Translation gives CAWSAGGGVYNEQFF.

This chain links TRBV4-2 with TRBJ2-1; TRBD2 aligns across 8 bases. In germline, CDR1 is LGHNA, CDR2 YNFKEQ. The ends lost 7 bases at V and 8 bases at J; junction bases unmatched: 10. The CDR3 contains 14 residues. The DNA of the CDR3 is TGTGCCAGCACCCGAGGGACTAGTCTGGATGAGCAGTTCTTC. It encodes CASTRGTSLDEQFF.

This clone was recorded a few times. The chain carries TRBV7-9 and TRBJ2-7, with 8 positions matching TRBD2. V gave up 5 bases and J gave up 0 bases; unmatched junction bases: 6. The germline V gene encodes CDR1 SEHNR and CDR2 FQNEAQ (reference sequence). This CDR3 region has 15 residues. CDR3 loop: CASSRGGGSSYEQYF. The CDR3, as DNA: TGTGCCAGCAGCCGGGGGGGCGGGAGCTCCTACGAGCAGTACTTC.

This clone was observed a handful of times. This chain uses TRBV7-2 with TRBJ1-6, with 8 bases identical to TRBD1. Looked up from germline, CDR1 is SGHTA and CDR2 is FQGNSA. The CDR3 sequence is 13 residues long. Trimming at V came to 10 bases and at J to 7 bases, leaving 6 bases not matched to a gene. CDR3 sequence: CATGTGSNSPLHF. The CDR3 nucleotides read TGTGCCACGGGGACAGGTTCCAATTCACCCCTCCACTTT. The full variable domain, with the rest looked up from reference TRBV7-2 and TRBJ1-6, is GAGVSQSPSNKVTEKGKDVELRCDPISGHTALYWYRQSLGQGLEFLIYFQGNSAPDKSGLPSDRFSAERTGGSVSTLTIQRTQQEDSAVYLCATGTGSNSPLHFGNGTRLTVT.